Included here is one T cell receptor (beta chain) sequence, with context. This sample is part of a study of blood T cell repertoires in COVID-19. How the authors handled the data: Estimation of nucleated cell counts relied on the amplification of reference gene primers. Repertoires were generated with immunoSEQ multiplex PCR, while TCRdb's copy carries only in-frame clones and drops some. V, J and clone size reflect that table, while D and trimming were determined from the DNA. Here the sample spans approximately 320,000 clones, 90% being singletons. Trimming stripped 6 bases from V and 2 bases from J, with 14 bases between. The CDR3 sequence is 15 residues long. Germline CDR1 and CDR2: MNHEY and SVGAGI. Recovered Cohort 3 donors showed two negative PCRs, clearance, or symptom resolution.

Specimen: PBMCs or T cells enriched from blood (not recorded which). This clonotype was sampled from a man between 60 and 75 years old who had recovered from COVID-19. The rearrangement joins TRBV6-5 to TRBJ1-5; a weak D match, TRBD1 (6 bases). The CDR3 bases are TGTGCCAGCAGCCCGGGACACCGGGGCAATCAGCCCCAGCATTTT. This translates into CASSPGHRGNQPQHF.